The clone carrying this T cell receptor (beta chain) was counted only a few times. Its antigen is unidentified. Germline trimming cut 1 base from V and 8 bases from J; bases unmatched to any gene: 5. CDR3 length: 15 residues. The germline gives CDR1 LNHNV, CDR2 YYDKDF (reference sequence). The data originate from a study of blood T cells in healthy people across ages. Findings and caveats of the study: Higher diversity, along with more naive CD4+ cells, distinguished long-lived donors from aged donors.

Then a second PCR, running roughly 7 to 12 cycles, was carried out with a sample-barcoded 5' primer and a J-beta primer mix. Researchers report that each sample yielded at least 3 million CDR3-containing paired-end reads. TCRdb re-called the 5' RACE reads through MiXCR, storing one row per CDR3 protein. The sample contains roughly 1,700,000 distinct CDR3 sequences, under 30% of which appear only once. The V call is TRBV15, the J call TRBJ2-1; 10 bases are shared with TRBD1. Sequenced input: blood. The source of this sequence is a woman in her thirties in good health. The CDR3, as DNA: TGTGCCACCAGCAGAGGACAGGGGGCTAATGATGAGCAGTTCTTC. As protein: CATSRGQGANDEQFF.